This T cell receptor beta chain appears in the sequencing data of a study of blood T cell repertoires in COVID-19. Background on the study: Resolution of symptoms, clearance, or two negative PCRs was present in recovered Cohort 3 donors. The United States, Italy and Spain provided the acute and convalescent COVID-19 samples.

TCRdb's table, derived via immunoSEQ multiplex PCR, lists solely in-frame clones and lacks some. This sample carries roughly 210,000 clones, around 86% of them seen once, and the ten largest clones take 5.5% to 8.5%. Participant age was about 18 to 95 years, and participants resided in fewer than 25 US areas. Sequencing was done on a sample of PBMCs or T cells enriched from blood (not recorded which). The receptor was isolated from a man in his thirties or forties in a cohort exposed to, infected with or recovered from COVID-19 (not recorded which).

The CDR3 reads CASSRLMTSGRSSYNEQFF. CDR3 nucleotide sequence: TGTGCCAGCAGCCGCCTGATGACTAGCGGGAGGTCATCCTACAATGAGCAGTTCTTC. V gene TRBV4-2 combines with J gene TRBJ2-1, with 13 bases fitting TRBD2. The CDR3 covers 19 residues. Germline V gene sequence: CDR1 LGHNA, CDR2 YNFKEQ. Trimming took 4 bases from V and 1 from J; bases not matched to a gene: 10.